These T cell receptor beta chains were read from a single sample in a study of response to subunit inactivated influenza vaccine. MiXCR, applied by TCRdb to the RT-PCR reads, yields one record per CDR3 protein. The table includes around 150,000 distinct CDR3 sequences, 9.5% to 13% detected once. This specimen consisted of non-naive T cells sorted from PBMCs, obtained 45 days after vaccination. All receptors come from a man aged 45 to 65 who received an inactivated influenza vaccine. The CDR3 runs from the conserved cysteine through the conserved F or W. The D gene is left open where the match is weak. Where a row states a size, it is once, few, many or the class of an expanded clone; other rows omit it.

CDR3 protein: CASSLRQLAGVNNEQFF
CDR3 DNA: TGCGCCAGCAGCTTGCGTCAACTAGCGGGAGTTAACAATGAGCAGTTCTTC
J gene: TRBJ2-1
CDR3 length: 17
V gene: TRBV5-1
D gene: TRBD2
clone size: many

CDR3 protein: CASSYDRGRGDGYTF
CDR3 DNA: TGTGCCAGCAGCTACGACAGGGGGCGAGGGGATGGCTACACCTTC
J gene: TRBJ1-2
CDR3 length: 15
V gene: TRBV11-2
D gene: TRBD1
clone size: .

CDR3 protein: CASSLTTKETQYF
CDR3 DNA: TGTGCCAGCAGTCTGACGACTAAAGAGACCCAGTACTTC
J gene: TRBJ2-5
CDR3 length: 13
V gene: TRBV2
D gene: .
clone size: few

CDR3 protein: CASSALGASYEQYF
CDR3 DNA: TGTGCCAGCAGCGCACTAGGTGCCTCCTACGAGCAGTACTTC
J gene: TRBJ2-7
CDR3 length: 14
V gene: TRBV7-8
D gene: .
clone size: .

CDR3 protein: CASSPRLGGRDEQYF
CDR3 DNA: TGTGCCAGCAGCCCCCGCTTGGGAGGCCGGGACGAGCAGTACTTC
J gene: TRBJ2-7
CDR3 length: 15
V gene: TRBV7-6
D gene: .
clone size: .

CDR3 protein: CASSQDFGTPSSGNTIYF
CDR3 DNA: TGTGCCAGCAGCCAAGATTTCGGGACACCAAGCTCTGGAAACACCATATATTTT
J gene: TRBJ1-3
CDR3 length: 18
V gene: TRBV4-2
D gene: .
clone size: .

CDR3 protein: CASSLGYTYEQYF
CDR3 DNA: TGCGCCAGCAGCTTGGGATATACCTACGAGCAGTACTTC
J gene: TRBJ2-7
CDR3 length: 13
V gene: TRBV5-1
D gene: .
clone size: .

CDR3 protein: CASRHQNTEAFF
CDR3 DNA: TGTGCCAGCCGCCACCAGAACACTGAAGCTTTCTTT
J gene: TRBJ1-1
CDR3 length: 12
V gene: TRBV11-1
D gene: .
clone size: .

CDR3 protein: CASTVAGGDRNYGYTF
CDR3 DNA: TGTGCCAGCACCGTGGCCGGGGGGGATAGGAACTATGGCTACACCTTC
J gene: TRBJ1-2
CDR3 length: 16
V gene: TRBV6-1
D gene: .
clone size: many

CDR3 protein: CAITRTWDSPYGYTF
CDR3 DNA: TGTGCCATCACGAGAACCTGGGACAGTCCCTATGGCTACACCTTC
J gene: TRBJ1-2
CDR3 length: 15
V gene: TRBV10-3
D gene: TRBD1
clone size: .

CDR3 protein: CAIGRDFYNEQFF
CDR3 DNA: TGTGCCATCGGCAGGGACTTCTACAATGAGCAGTTCTTC
J gene: TRBJ2-1
CDR3 length: 13
V gene: TRBV10-3
D gene: .
clone size: many

CDR3 protein: CASPGVAEQFF
CDR3 DNA: TGTGCCAGCCCCGGGGTGGCTGAGCAGTTCTTC
J gene: TRBJ2-1
CDR3 length: 11
V gene: TRBV6-1
D gene: .
clone size: few

CDR3 protein: CASSQGLGTVSTDTQYF
CDR3 DNA: TGTGCCAGCAGCCAAGGCCTCGGGACAGTCAGCACAGATACGCAGTATTTT
J gene: TRBJ2-3
CDR3 length: 17
V gene: TRBV14
D gene: TRBD1
clone size: many

CDR3 protein: CATSIRGEQFF
CDR3 DNA: TGTGCCACTTCTATCCGGGGTGAGCAGTTCTTC
J gene: TRBJ2-1
CDR3 length: 11
V gene: TRBV6-5
D gene: .
clone size: .

CDR3 protein: CASSLRQKETQYF
CDR3 DNA: TGTGCCAGCAGCCTGAGACAGAAAGAGACCCAGTACTTC
J gene: TRBJ2-5
CDR3 length: 13
V gene: TRBV3-1
D gene: .
clone size: .

CDR3 protein: CASSLSIGGASYNEQFF
CDR3 DNA: TGCGCCAGCAGCTTGTCAATCGGGGGGGCTTCCTACAATGAGCAGTTCTTC
J gene: TRBJ2-1
CDR3 length: 17
V gene: TRBV5-1
D gene: TRBD2
clone size: .

CDR3 protein: CSGIPYSVPGNEQFF
CDR3 DNA: TGCAGTGGAATACCCTATAGCGTCCCGGGCAATGAGCAGTTCTTC
J gene: TRBJ2-1
CDR3 length: 15
V gene: TRBV20-1
D gene: .
clone size: .

CDR3 protein: CASSFKGQVRTYNEQFF
CDR3 DNA: TGTGCCAGCAGCTTTAAGGGACAGGTCCGAACCTACAATGAGCAGTTCTTC
J gene: TRBJ2-1
CDR3 length: 17
V gene: TRBV11-2
D gene: TRBD1
clone size: few

CDR3 protein: CATNDRYEQYF
CDR3 DNA: TGTGCCACCAACGACCGCTACGAGCAGTACTTC
J gene: TRBJ2-7
CDR3 length: 11
V gene: TRBV28
D gene: .
clone size: .

CDR3 protein: CASSEARIGGNEQFF
CDR3 DNA: TGTGCCAGCAGTGAAGCGCGTATTGGGGGGAATGAGCAGTTCTTC
J gene: TRBJ2-1
CDR3 length: 15
V gene: TRBV6-1
D gene: .
clone size: few

CDR3 protein: CATSDSPSGSYNEQFF
CDR3 DNA: TGTGCCACCAGCGATTCTCCCTCGGGGTCCTACAATGAGCAGTTCTTC
J gene: TRBJ2-1
CDR3 length: 16
V gene: TRBV15
D gene: .
clone size: few

CDR3 protein: CASKQVSYNEQFF
CDR3 DNA: TGTGCCAGCAAGCAGGTCTCCTACAATGAGCAGTTCTTC
J gene: TRBJ2-1
CDR3 length: 13
V gene: TRBV7-2
D gene: .
clone size: many

CDR3 protein: CASNLSLAGASEQYF
CDR3 DNA: TGTGCCAGCAACTTGAGCCTAGCGGGAGCAAGTGAGCAGTACTTC
J gene: TRBJ2-7
CDR3 length: 15
V gene: TRBV5-4
D gene: TRBD2
clone size: .

CDR3 protein: CASSLVARDYEQYF
CDR3 DNA: TGTGCCAGCAGCTTAGTGGCACGAGACTACGAGCAGTACTTC
J gene: TRBJ2-7
CDR3 length: 14
V gene: TRBV7-2
D gene: .
clone size: .

CDR3 protein: CASSFLISEPGLGYTF
CDR3 DNA: TGTGCCAGCAGCTTTTTGATATCGGAGCCGGGACTAGGCTACACCTTC
J gene: TRBJ1-2
CDR3 length: 16
V gene: TRBV7-2
D gene: .
clone size: many

CDR3 protein: CASSYRGLVDYEQYF
CDR3 DNA: TGTGCCAGCAGTTACCGGGGTCTAGTCGACTACGAGCAGTACTTC
J gene: TRBJ2-7
CDR3 length: 15
V gene: TRBV6-5
D gene: .
clone size: .

CDR3 protein: CASIRTSGSWDEQFF
CDR3 DNA: TGTGCCAGCATTCGAACTAGCGGGAGTTGGGATGAGCAGTTCTTC
J gene: TRBJ2-1
CDR3 length: 15
V gene: TRBV6-1
D gene: TRBD2
clone size: few

CDR3 protein: CASSYRAGTGDYEQYF
CDR3 DNA: TGTGCCAGCAGTTACAGAGCCGGGACAGGAGACTACGAGCAGTACTTC
J gene: TRBJ2-7
CDR3 length: 16
V gene: TRBV6-5
D gene: TRBD1
clone size: few

CDR3 protein: CASSLVGGNEQFF
CDR3 DNA: TGTGCCAGCAGCTTAGTGGGGGGCAATGAGCAGTTCTTC
J gene: TRBJ2-1
CDR3 length: 13
V gene: TRBV7-2
D gene: .
clone size: few

CDR3 protein: CASTSHSPLHF
CDR3 DNA: TGTGCCAGCACAAGCCATTCACCCCTCCACTTT
J gene: TRBJ1-6
CDR3 length: 11
V gene: TRBV6-1
D gene: .
clone size: few

CDR3 protein: CASSKGHQGARNQPQHF
CDR3 DNA: TGTGCCAGCAGCAAAGGTCACCAGGGGGCGCGCAATCAGCCCCAGCATTTT
J gene: TRBJ1-5
CDR3 length: 17
V gene: TRBV21-1
D gene: .
clone size: few

CDR3 protein: CATPKGTGGTGELFF
CDR3 DNA: TGCGCCACCCCAAAAGGGACAGGGGGCACCGGGGAGCTGTTTTTT
J gene: TRBJ2-2
CDR3 length: 15
V gene: TRBV5-1
D gene: TRBD1
clone size: .

CDR3 protein: CASSPEAGVINEQFF
CDR3 DNA: TGTGCCAGCTCACCAGAAGCGGGAGTGATCAATGAGCAGTTCTTC
J gene: TRBJ2-1
CDR3 length: 15
V gene: TRBV18
D gene: TRBD2
clone size: few

CDR3 protein: CAWSADSGERVNEQFF
CDR3 DNA: TGTGCCTGGAGCGCAGACTCGGGAGAGCGCGTCAATGAGCAGTTCTTC
J gene: TRBJ2-1
CDR3 length: 16
V gene: TRBV30
D gene: .
clone size: .

CDR3 protein: CASSRGQGVDTQYF
CDR3 DNA: TGTGCCAGCAGCCGGGGACAGGGTGTAGATACGCAGTATTTT
J gene: TRBJ2-3
CDR3 length: 14
V gene: TRBV5-4
D gene: TRBD1
clone size: many

CDR3 protein: CASSPNDRGIEAFF
CDR3 DNA: TGTGCCAGCTCACCTAACGACAGGGGGATTGAAGCTTTCTTT
J gene: TRBJ1-1
CDR3 length: 14
V gene: TRBV18
D gene: TRBD1
clone size: many

CDR3 protein: CASSLTHGGIYEQYF
CDR3 DNA: TGTGCCAGCAGCTTAACCCACGGGGGAATCTACGAGCAGTACTTC
J gene: TRBJ2-7
CDR3 length: 15
V gene: TRBV11-2
D gene: .
clone size: .

CDR3 protein: CASSAGTGYEQYF
CDR3 DNA: TGTGCCAGCAGTGCCGGGACAGGCTACGAGCAGTACTTC
J gene: TRBJ2-7
CDR3 length: 13
V gene: TRBV27
D gene: TRBD1
clone size: few

CDR3 protein: CASSGDRTGAAFF
CDR3 DNA: TGTGCCAGCAGTGGCGATCGGACCGGGGCAGCTTTCTTT
J gene: TRBJ1-1
CDR3 length: 13
V gene: TRBV6-1
D gene: .
clone size: few

CDR3 protein: CASKGLAGGGSYNEQFF
CDR3 DNA: TGTGCCAGCAAAGGACTAGCGGGAGGGGGGTCCTACAATGAGCAGTTCTTC
J gene: TRBJ2-1
CDR3 length: 17
V gene: TRBV6-1
D gene: TRBD2
clone size: few

CDR3 protein: CASSQDGGRAFNEQFF
CDR3 DNA: TGTGCCAGCAGCCAAGATGGCGGGAGGGCCTTCAATGAGCAGTTCTTC
J gene: TRBJ2-1
CDR3 length: 16
V gene: TRBV4-2
D gene: TRBD2
clone size: .

CDR3 protein: CASSRRVEDTQYF
CDR3 DNA: TGTGCCAGCAGCCGTCGAGTGGAAGATACGCAGTATTTT
J gene: TRBJ2-3
CDR3 length: 13
V gene: TRBV11-2
D gene: .
clone size: .

CDR3 protein: CASRSQSEGEKLFF
CDR3 DNA: TGTGCCAGCCGATCGCAATCGGAGGGTGAAAAACTGTTTTTT
J gene: TRBJ1-4
CDR3 length: 14
V gene: TRBV2
D gene: .
clone size: many

CDR3 protein: CASSVGGPAYF
CDR3 DNA: TGTGCCAGCAGCGTCGGAGGACCCGCGTACTTC
J gene: TRBJ2-7
CDR3 length: 11
V gene: TRBV11-2
D gene: .
clone size: few

CDR3 protein: CASSEGGLIRGQWDYGYTF
CDR3 DNA: TGTGCCAGCAGTGAGGGCGGTTTGATCAGGGGGCAGTGGGACTATGGCTACACCTTC
J gene: TRBJ1-2
CDR3 length: 19
V gene: TRBV2
D gene: TRBD1
clone size: many

CDR3 protein: CASSLRDLNSGNTIYF
CDR3 DNA: TGCGCCAGCAGCTTGCGGGACTTAAACTCTGGAAACACCATATATTTT
J gene: TRBJ1-3
CDR3 length: 16
V gene: TRBV5-1
D gene: .
clone size: few

CDR3 protein: CATQLAVGPYNEQFF
CDR3 DNA: TGTGCCACCCAGCTAGCGGTAGGGCCCTACAATGAGCAGTTCTTC
J gene: TRBJ2-1
CDR3 length: 15
V gene: TRBV2
D gene: TRBD2
clone size: many

CDR3 protein: CASSWDLGARANYGYTF
CDR3 DNA: TGTGCCAGCAGTTGGGATTTGGGGGCGCGGGCTAACTATGGCTACACCTTC
J gene: TRBJ1-2
CDR3 length: 17
V gene: TRBV6-2/TRBV6-3
D gene: .
clone size: many

CDR3 protein: CASNDGGRGGETQYF
CDR3 DNA: TGTGCCAGCAATGACGGGGGGAGGGGAGGAGAGACCCAGTACTTC
J gene: TRBJ2-5
CDR3 length: 15
V gene: TRBV6-1
D gene: TRBD2
clone size: .

CDR3 protein: CASSLAMRGHEQFF
CDR3 DNA: TGTGCCAGCAGCTTAGCTATGAGGGGACATGAGCAGTTCTTC
J gene: TRBJ2-1
CDR3 length: 14
V gene: TRBV7-8
D gene: .
clone size: many

CDR3 protein: CSAEGVFGGTEQFF
CDR3 DNA: TGCAGTGCAGAAGGGGTTTTTGGCGGGACTGAGCAGTTCTTC
J gene: TRBJ2-1
CDR3 length: 14
V gene: TRBV20-1
D gene: .
clone size: once

CDR3 protein: CASSFRRGNTDTQYF
CDR3 DNA: TGTGCCAGCAGCTTCCGCAGGGGAAACACAGATACGCAGTATTTT
J gene: TRBJ2-3
CDR3 length: 15
V gene: TRBV5-4
D gene: .
clone size: few

CDR3 protein: CASSVGGDVGSYEQYF
CDR3 DNA: TGTGCCAGCAGCGTAGGGGGGGACGTAGGGTCCTACGAGCAGTACTTC
J gene: TRBJ2-7
CDR3 length: 16
V gene: TRBV7-2
D gene: .
clone size: few

CDR3 protein: CASSRLAESSYEQYF
CDR3 DNA: TGTGCCAGCAGCCGGCTAGCGGAAAGCTCCTACGAGCAGTACTTC
J gene: TRBJ2-7
CDR3 length: 15
V gene: TRBV5-5
D gene: TRBD2
clone size: .

CDR3 protein: CSASRTGNTEAFF
CDR3 DNA: TGCAGTGCTAGCCGTACAGGAAACACTGAAGCTTTCTTT
J gene: TRBJ1-1
CDR3 length: 13
V gene: TRBV20-1
D gene: .
clone size: .

CDR3 protein: CASSEAPGNNEQFF
CDR3 DNA: TGTGCCAGCAGTGAAGCCCCAGGGAACAATGAGCAGTTCTTC
J gene: TRBJ2-1
CDR3 length: 14
V gene: TRBV6-1
D gene: .
clone size: .

CDR3 protein: CASARLAGGYNGQFF
CDR3 DNA: TGTGCCAGCGCAAGACTAGCGGGAGGTTATAATGGGCAGTTCTTC
J gene: TRBJ2-1
CDR3 length: 15
V gene: TRBV18
D gene: TRBD2
clone size: .

CDR3 protein: CASSQDWGTSAYEQYF
CDR3 DNA: TGCGCCAGCAGCCAAGATTGGGGGACTAGCGCCTACGAGCAGTACTTC
J gene: TRBJ2-7
CDR3 length: 16
V gene: TRBV4-3
D gene: TRBD2
clone size: once